Following are 10 T cell receptor beta chains from one sample sequenced in a study of CD8 T cells in Susac syndrome. Reverse transcription of about 0.45 to 1 ug RNA used random hexamers. TCRdb reprocessed the immunoSEQ multiplex PCR reads with MiXCR, giving one entry per CDR3 protein. The sample holds about 130,000 distinct CDR3 sequences, 85% to 95% seen once. Source material: CD8+ T cells from PBMCs. The receptors come from a human donor with Susac syndrome.

The chain has TRBV20-1 and TRBJ2-1, with D unresolved. From germline, CDR1 is DFQATT and CDR2 SNEGSKA (reference sequence). V was pared by 0 bases and J by 8 bases, with 8 bases between. The CDR3 totals 12 residues. CDR3 DNA sequence: TGCAGTGCTAGAGATGCCGAAGATGAGCAGTTCTTC. It is translated as CSARDAEDEQFF.

The chain joins TRBV5-1 to TRBJ2-7; D tentatively fits TRBD1 or TRBD2 (5 bases each). The CDR3 runs 14 residues. The ends were cut back, 4 bases at V and 4 bases at J, with 15 bases in the middle. CDR1 is SGHRS, CDR2 YFSETQ, per germline. CDR3 residues: CASSGGRSGYEQYF. For the CDR3, the DNA is TGCGCCAGCAGCGGGGGACGGTCCGGGTACGAGCAGTACTTC.

The V and J genes are TRBV29-1 and TRBJ2-1; 8 bases agree with TRBD2. Per germline, CDR1 SQVTM and CDR2 ANQGSEA. CDR3 length equals 15 residues. Trimming removed 1 base from V and 7 bases from J; junction bases left unmatched: 9. CDR3 loop: CSVEGGLVSQNEQFF. The CDR3 nucleotides are TGCAGCGTTGAAGGGGGACTAGTGAGCCAGAATGAGCAGTTCTTC.

The chain joins TRBV14 to TRBJ1-1; D remains ambiguous. The CDR3 runs 12 residues. Trimming pared 4 bases from V and 7 bases from J, leaving 10 bases between. Germline V gene sequence: CDR1 SGHDN, CDR2 FVKESK. The CDR3 nucleotides are TGTGCCAGCAGCCTAACGGACGGTGAAGCTTTCTTT. It codes for CASSLTDGEAFF.

This rearrangement joins TRBV2 to TRBJ2-1, with 7 bases aligning to TRBD2. The CDR3 extends over 13 amino acids. Germline CDR1 SNHLY, CDR2 FYNNEI. The V gene end was trimmed by 6 bases and the J gene end by 9 bases; junction bases not matched to a gene: 8. Here the CDR3 DNA reads TGTGCCAGCAGGGGGACTAAACATAGTGAGCAGTTCTTC. Translation gives CASRGTKHSEQFF.

The chain combines TRBV9 with TRBJ2-1, with TRBD2 as a possible D gene (6 bases). Deletions cut 0 bases from V and 7 bases from J, with 17 bases between. There are 16 residues in the CDR3. Germline values: CDR1 SGDLS, CDR2 YYNGEE. The CDR3 DNA reads as TGTGCCAGCAGCGTAGTTGGGGGGAGTTCAGGGAATGAGCAGTTCTTC. Its translation: CASSVVGGSSGNEQFF.

The genes are TRBV6-1 and TRBJ2-7, with 8 bases fitting TRBD2. This CDR3 has 12 residues. The germline CDR1 and CDR2 sequences are MNHNS and SASEGT. The junction had 3 bases not matched to a gene; V was cut back by 10 bases and J by 1 base. The CDR3 DNA reads as TGTGCCACCACGGGGGGGTCCTACGAGCAGTACTTC. Its protein product is CATTGGSYEQYF.

This sequence joins TRBV7-9 and TRBJ2-1; 12 bases match TRBD2. This CDR3 is built from 16 residues. From germline, CDR1 is SEHNR and CDR2 FQNEAQ (reference sequence). J was trimmed by 5 bases and V by 1 base; bases with no gene match: 3. The CDR3 DNA reads TGTGCCAGCAGCTTAGGCCCTAGCGGGAGGGACAATGAGCAGTTCTTC. Residues: CASSLGPSGRDNEQFF.

This sequence joins TRBV14 and TRBJ2-1, with D hard to call. Germline V lookup: CDR1 SGHDN, CDR2 FVKESK. V lost 0 bases to trimming and J lost 4 bases, with 7 bases between them. The CDR3 loop spans 14 amino acids. Here the CDR3 reads CASSQDTGYNEQFF. The CDR3 DNA sequence: TGTGCCAGCAGCCAAGATACCGGATACAATGAGCAGTTCTTC.

The chain employs TRBV19 and TRBJ2-1; TRBD2 aligns across 11 bases. The CDR3 sequence is 18 residues long. After removal of 0 bases from V and 0 bases from J, the junction contained 4 bases not matched to a gene. CDR1 is LNHDA and CDR2 is SQIVND in the germline V gene (reference sequence). This chain's CDR3 is CASSIDPLAGASYNEQFF. For the CDR3, the DNA is TGTGCCAGTAGTATAGACCCACTAGCGGGAGCCTCCTACAATGAGCAGTTCTTC.